This T cell receptor beta chain was captured in a study of human T cells and chemical hapten exposure. Study details: 2% DPC was applied to roughly 2 cm by roughly 2 cm of upper inner arm skin for sensitization. Findings and caveats of the study: Positive correlation was observed between PT1 expanded TCR counts and patch test score.

TCRdb used MiXCR to reprocess the RACE reads, holding one entry per CDR3 protein. The table records fewer than 100,000 distinct CDR3 sequences, under 14% of them present only once. Time point denoted: patch test 2, 6 weeks after DPC sensitization. Indicated treatment: therapeutic diphenylcyclopropenone sensitization with weekly scalp DPC. Someone pulled total RNA out of unfractionated whole blood. As regards this clonotype: The target antigen is unknown.

Trimming removed 1 base from V and 1 base from J, with 16 bases in between. The germline V gene has CDR1 SGHVS and CDR2 FNYEAQ. The CDR3 has 17 residues. Here the sequenced sample was whole blood, taken in connection with sensitization to the hapten diphenylcyclopropenone (DPC). This receptor was taken from a man between 18 and 29 years old with alopecia areata. Some clones in this sample may be carry-over from other donors' samples. This chain joins TRBV7-6 and TRBJ2-5; perhaps TRBD2 as D (7 bases). Here the CDR3 DNA reads TGTGCCAGCAGCTTAGTGGCCGCGGGGGCGTCCCAAGAGACCCAGTACTTC. Translating gives CASSLVAAGASQETQYF. Full variable domain (outside the CDR3, taken from reference TRBV7-6 and TRBJ2-5): GAGVSQSPRYKVTKRGQDVALRCDPISGHVSLYWYRQALGQGPEFLTYFNYEAQQDKSGLPNDRFSAERPEGSISTLTIQRTEQRDSAMYRCASSLVAAGASQETQYFGPGTRLLVL.